This section outlines one T cell receptor beta chain sequence together with its context. Its antigen remains unknown. The CDR3 consists of 13 residues. CDR1 is LNHNV and CDR2 is YYDKDF in the germline V gene (reference sequence). The sample comes from a study of T cells expressing NK-cell markers. Study at large: Seropositivity for HCMV was found in seven of the eight sequenced donors, with one seronegative.

TCRdb reanalyzed the 5' RACE reads, giving one entry per CDR3 protein sequence and no DNA. The listing contains 130,000 to 150,000 distinct CDR3 sequences. Points from the study as a whole: Expanded clones of NKG2C+ T cells had an unclear HCMV specificity. There were a handful of donors in whom these clonotypes also led the CD3+CD56-NKG2C+ fraction.

The J gene is TRBJ2-5, the V gene TRBV15; TCRdb outputs TRBD2, but without DNA this stays unchecked. The sequenced sample was blood T cells: a sorted CD56 or NKG2C T cell subset, CD4+ or CD8+ T cells, or bulk PBMC T cells (not recorded which). The clonotype was recovered from a man younger than 30 in good health. This CDR3 is CATSTSGMETQYF. Variable domain in full (rest from reference TRBV15 and TRBJ2-5): DAMVIQNPRYQVTQFGKPVTLSCSQTLNHNVMYWYQQKSSQAPKLLFHYYDKDFNNEADTPDNFQSRRPNTSFCFLDIRSPGLGDTAMYLCATSTSGMETQYFGPGTRLLVL.